The text below deals with one T cell receptor (beta chain). Its antigen is still unknown. The sample comes from a study of cytotoxic CD8 clonotypes in ibrutinib-treated CLL. Across the whole study: Median treatment time before response sampling was approximately 11 months, range 6 to 36.

Germline V gives CDR1 LNHDA, CDR2 SQIVND (reference sequence). Trimming pared 7 bases from V and 4 bases from J, leaving 25 bases between. This CDR3 has 17 residues. Deep sequencing aimed at 1 in 200,000 to 1 in 1 million T cells' resolution. Only in-frame clones appear in the TCRdb table, and some are missing; sequencing was by immunoSEQ multiplex PCR. Of roughly 97,000 clones listed, about 78% are singletons. Study-level points and caveats: Contraction or stability on treatment characterized the public clonotypes, which were uncommon. Progressing and sustained-remission patients had different sampling times.

The chain recombines TRBV19 with TRBJ1-2; D is ambiguous. The TCR was taken from a human donor with chronic lymphocytic leukemia. This sample comprised PBMCs, obtained after 12 months of ibrutinib treatment. The CDR3 DNA reads as TGTGCCAGTATTCCTTTTTCGAGCCTGACCTCGGGCTATGGCTACACCTTC. The encoded protein is CASIPFSSLTSGYGYTF.